These 23 T cell receptor beta chains originate from one sample sequenced in a study of T-cell reconstitution after alpha-beta-depleted transplantation in children. Preparation of the TCRbeta library involved a method that used unique molecular identifiers. TCRdb redid the calling of the PCR reads with MiXCR, one entry per CDR3 protein. The table has a few hundred thousand distinct CDR3 sequences, around 8.9% seen once; the top ten hold 5.1%. Sequencing used PBMCs from the stem cell graft donor, obtained from the stem cell graft. The receptors come from a human donor who donated a stem cell graft to a child with SCID.

The chain couples TRBV5-1 to TRBJ2-7; TRBD1 aligns across 8 bases. Germline-derived CDR1 and CDR2 are SGHRS and YFSETQ. The CDR3 runs to 13 residues. Losses at the gene ends were 4 bases for V and 5 bases for J; bases not matched to a gene: 5. The chain's CDR3 is CASSRTGWDEQYF. CDR3 bases: TGCGCCAGCAGCCGGACAGGGTGGGACGAGCAGTACTTC.

This clonotype was recorded at least ten times. V usage is TRBV7-2 and J usage is TRBJ2-1; 8 bases line up with TRBD2. In germline, CDR1 is SGHTA, CDR2 FQGNSA. This CDR3 is 17 amino acids long. The junction had 5 bases not matched to a gene; V was cut back by 0 bases and J by 1 base. The CDR3 nucleotides are TGTGCCAGCAGCTTAGCACTCCGGGGGGGGTCCTACAATGAGCAGTTCTTC. Translation: CASSLALRGGSYNEQFF.

Ten or more counts support this clonotype. V gene TRBV13 combines with J gene TRBJ2-7, with D perhaps being TRBD1 or TRBD2 (6 bases each). Germline V CDR1 and CDR2: PRHDT, FYEKMQ (reference sequence). The CDR3 has 12 residues. Trimming took off 4 bases at V and 5 bases at J, with 9 bases between the two ends. The CDR3 coding sequence is TGTGCCAGCAGCTACGGGGGCCACGAGCAGTACTTC. Its protein is CASSYGGHEQYF.

This clonotype was recorded many times. This chain links TRBV24-1 with TRBJ2-3, with D possibly matching TRBD1 (6 bases). V gave up 4 bases and J gave up 3 bases, with 13 bases separating them. The CDR3 is 15 residues long. CDR1 and CDR2 from the germline V gene are KGHDR and SFDVKD. The CDR3 DNA sequence: TGTGCCACCAGTGACGGACAGAAGGGGACAGATACGCAGTATTTT. Translating it yields CATSDGQKGTDTQYF.

This clonotype was seen at least ten times. The genes are TRBV5-1 and TRBJ2-1; 9 positions agree with TRBD2. This CDR3 contains 15 residues. The germline CDR1 and CDR2 sequences are SGHRS and YFSETQ. V shed 2 bases and J 4 bases; nucleotides not matched to a gene: 4. The CDR3 spells CASSFGSGGYNEQFF. In DNA, the CDR3 is TGCGCCAGCAGCTTTGGTAGCGGGGGTTACAATGAGCAGTTCTTC.

This clonotype was seen ten or more times. The V gene is TRBV5-1, the J gene TRBJ1-2, with TRBD1 as a possible D gene (6 bases). V was pared by 4 bases and J by 4 bases, with 17 bases between. Germline CDR1 and CDR2: SGHRS and YFSETQ. This CDR3 region has 15 residues. CDR3 nucleotides: TGCGCCAGCAGCACTGGCCGGGACATCACCTATGGCTACACCTTC. Protein product: CASSTGRDITYGYTF.

The sample holds many counts of this clonotype. J is TRBJ2-7 and V is TRBV25-1; tentative D call: TRBD1 (6 bases). Germline-derived CDR1 and CDR2 are MGHDK and SYGVNS. This CDR3 has 12 amino acids. V lost 4 bases, J lost 3 bases, and 7 bases lay in between. In DNA form, the CDR3 reads TGTGCCAGCAGTGGGACAGACTACGAGCAGTACTTC. As protein: CASSGTDYEQYF.

This clonotype was detected ten times or more. This chain joins TRBV29-1 and TRBJ2-2, with D tentatively TRBD2 (5 bases). The V gene lost 4 bases and the J gene lost 4 bases, with 7 bases spanning the gap. This CDR3 contains 12 residues. Germline lookup yields CDR1 SQVTM and CDR2 ANQGSEA. The DNA for the CDR3 is TGCAGCGTTGTGGCGGGCACCGGGGAGCTGTTTTTT. Encoded protein: CSVVAGTGELFF.

In its sample, this clonotype was seen many times. The chain has TRBV5-1 and TRBJ1-2; perhaps TRBD1 as D (5 bases). V lost 3 bases, J lost 5 bases, and 8 bases lay in between. The CDR3 is made up of 12 amino acids. Per the germline V gene, CDR1 is SGHRS and CDR2 is YFSETQ. The CDR3 DNA reads as TGCGCCAGCAGCTATGCAGGGTATGGCTACACCTTC. Amino acids: CASSYAGYGYTF.

This chain joins TRBV11-2 and TRBJ2-5, with 8 bases fitting TRBD2. J was trimmed by 5 bases and V by 5 bases; bases with no gene match: 13. This CDR3 region has 16 residues. Germline V gene lookup returns CDR1 SGHAT and CDR2 FQNNGV. CDR3 sequence: CASSPGTSRGAETQYF. The CDR3 nucleotides are TGTGCCAGCAGCCCAGGGACTAGTCGAGGGGCGGAGACCCAGTACTTC.

The sample holds many counts of this clonotype. This sequence joins TRBV5-1 and TRBJ1-1; D is unresolved. Trimming took 2 bases from V and 1 from J, leaving 6 bases between them. Germline CDR1 SGHRS, CDR2 YFSETQ. The CDR3 length is 13 residues. In DNA, the CDR3 is TGCGCCAGCAGCTTACCAGCGAACACTGAAGCTTTCTTT. Translated: CASSLPANTEAFF. The full variable domain, with the rest looked up from reference TRBV5-1 and TRBJ1-1, is KAGVTQTPRYLIKTRGQQVTLSCSPISGHRSVSWYQQTPGQGLQFLFEYFSETQRNKGNFPGRFSGRQFSNSRSEMNVSTLELGDSALYLCASSLPANTEAFFGQGTRLTVV.

This clonotype was recorded many times. V is TRBV5-1 and J is TRBJ2-1, with 12 bases fitting TRBD2. The CDR3 contains 16 residues. Germline trimming cut 5 bases from V and 8 bases from J; bases unmatched to any gene: 11. CDR1 and CDR2 (germline): SGHRS, YFSETQ. CDR3: CASSSNPSGGADEQFF. The CDR3 DNA sequence: TGCGCCAGCAGTTCGAACCCTAGCGGGGGGGCCGATGAGCAGTTCTTC.

This clonotype was counted ten times or more. The chain has TRBV12-3 or TRBV12-4 and TRBJ1-1; no definite D call. V was cut by 4 bases and J by 0 bases, with 6 bases left in between. There are 13 residues in the CDR3. The CDR3 bases are TGTGCCAGCAGTTACACACTGAACACTGAAGCTTTCTTT. The encoded protein is CASSYTLNTEAFF.

This clonotype occurred many times. J is TRBJ1-1 and V is TRBV4-2, with unresolved D. Germline V CDR1 and CDR2: LGHNA, YNFKEQ. The V end was cut by 5 bases, the J end by 1 base, with 11 bases between. This CDR3 spans 14 amino acids. The CDR3 DNA reads as TGTGCCAGCAGCGTCGGCGACAAGAACACTGAAGCTTTCTTT. This codes for CASSVGDKNTEAFF.

This clonotype came up many times. J is TRBJ1-6 and V is TRBV5-1, with 9 bases aligning to TRBD1. Germline CDR1 is SGHRS and CDR2 is YFSETQ. The CDR3 runs 19 residues. V was clipped by 2 bases and J by 6 bases; unmatched bases: 15. CDR3 nucleotides: TGCGCCAGCAGCTTATTTTTGGGACCCCCGGACAGGGGTAATTCACCCCTCCACTTT. Protein product: CASSLFLGPPDRGNSPLHF.

This clonotype occurred many times. The chain carries TRBV12-3 or TRBV12-4 and TRBJ1-2; 10 bases map to TRBD1. V shed 4 bases and J 4 bases; nucleotides not matched to a gene: 6. The CDR3 is made up of 15 amino acids. CDR3 in DNA: TGTGCCAGCAGTTCCTTGAGGACAGGGGGCTATGGCTACACCTTC. This gives the protein CASSSLRTGGYGYTF.

This clonotype was observed many times. V usage is TRBV5-1 and J usage is TRBJ2-3; D is perhaps TRBD1 (6 bases). The V end lost 4 bases, the J end lost 0 bases, and 15 bases lay between the germline ends. CDR1 is SGHRS and CDR2 is YFSETQ in the germline V gene. This CDR3 is 16 amino acids long. Here the CDR3 reads CASSPHRATSTDTQYF. The CDR3 bases are TGCGCCAGCAGCCCTCACAGGGCTACTAGCACAGATACGCAGTATTTT.

The J gene is TRBJ2-1, the V gene TRBV5-5; no clear D gene. Trimming stripped 0 bases from V and 0 bases from J, with 7 bases between. The CDR3 consists of 15 residues. The V gene's germline CDR1 is SGHKS and CDR2 YYEKEE (reference sequence). The CDR3 sequence is CASSLGESSYNEQFF. In nucleotides, the CDR3 is TGTGCCAGCAGCTTGGGTGAGAGCTCCTACAATGAGCAGTTCTTC.

This clonotype was counted many times. The rearrangement links TRBV7-2 to TRBJ2-5, with 7 positions matching TRBD2. The V gene end was trimmed by 1 base and the J gene end by 11 bases; junction bases not matched to a gene: 7. Germline V gene lookup returns CDR1 SGHTA and CDR2 FQGNSA. This CDR3 comprises 13 residues. The CDR3 spells CASSLETGGGQYF. The CDR3 region has the DNA TGTGCCAGCAGCTTAGAGACGGGGGGTGGTCAGTACTTC.

In regard to this clonotype: One junction end disagrees with the germline gene, perhaps due to a read error. This chain joins TRBV20-1 and TRBJ2-1; tentative D call: TRBD2 (6 bases). This CDR3 region has 16 residues. Germline CDR1 DFQATT, CDR2 SNEGSKA (reference sequence). The CDR3 region is CCAPAAAPGGYNEQFF. The CDR3 nucleotides are TGCTGTGCCCCCGCGGCGGCACCTGGGGGGTACAATGAGCAGTTCTTC.

The genes are TRBV9 and TRBJ2-7, with D unresolved. The V gene lost 4 bases and the J gene lost 2 bases, with 13 bases spanning the gap. Looked up from germline, CDR1 is SGDLS and CDR2 is YYNGEE. The CDR3 has 14 residues. The CDR3 coding sequence is TGTGCCAGCAGCCCTCTAGGCACGACCTACGAGCAGTACTTC. This sequence encodes CASSPLGTTYEQYF.

This rearrangement joins TRBV15 to TRBJ1-5; 7 nucleotides agree with TRBD1. Trimming removed 0 bases from V and 5 bases from J; junction bases left unmatched: 4. Germline V gene data show CDR1 as LNHNV and CDR2 as YYDKDF (reference sequence). There are 15 residues in the CDR3. Written as DNA, the CDR3 is TGTGCCACCAGCAGAGACTACAGGGGAGATCAGCCCCAGCATTTT. Protein product: CATSRDYRGDQPQHF.

This clonotype showed up many times. The V gene is TRBV5-4, the J gene TRBJ2-6; no clear D gene. The CDR3 contains 21 residues. V was pared by 0 bases and J by 0 bases, with 22 bases between. Looked up from germline, CDR1 is SGHNT and CDR2 is YYREEE (reference sequence). In nucleotides, the CDR3 is TGTGCCAGCAGCTTGGCCTCATCGGCCCTCCCAATTCGCTCTGGGGCCAACGTCCTGACTTTC. Protein: CASSLASSALPIRSGANVLTF.